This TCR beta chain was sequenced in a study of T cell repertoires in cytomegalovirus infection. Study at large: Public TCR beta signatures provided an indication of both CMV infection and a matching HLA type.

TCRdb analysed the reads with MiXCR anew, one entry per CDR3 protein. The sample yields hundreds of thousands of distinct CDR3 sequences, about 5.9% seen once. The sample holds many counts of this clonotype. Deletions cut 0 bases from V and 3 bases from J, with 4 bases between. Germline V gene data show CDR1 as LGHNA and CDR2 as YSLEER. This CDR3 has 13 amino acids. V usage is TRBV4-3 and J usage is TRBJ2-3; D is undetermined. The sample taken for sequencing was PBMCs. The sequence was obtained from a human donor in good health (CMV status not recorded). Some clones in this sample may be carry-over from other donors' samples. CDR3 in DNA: TGCGCCAGCAGCCAAGAAACAACAGATACGCAGTATTTT. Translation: CASSQETTDTQYF.